These 14 T cell receptor beta chains were all obtained from the same sample, sequenced in a study of blood T cell repertoires in COVID-19 (dated by TCRdb to about 2020). The library relied on the immunoSEQ multiplex PCR assay. What TCRdb holds here is the immuneACCESS table cut down to in-frame rearrangements. Part of the clones is not present; checked against another copy, under half of the missing clones reflect an unresolved V gene, and the others are unexplained. The sample table records over 15,000 clones; about nine tenths of these occur just once. About a sixth of the sample belongs to the ten largest clones. The specimen was peripheral blood. The receptors stem from a human donor with active COVID-19. The donor label of this sample is uncertain.

This rearrangement joins TRBV5-4 to TRBJ2-2; TRBD2 matches 9 bases. Per germline, CDR1 SGHNT and CDR2 YYREEE (reference sequence). The ends lost 6 bases at V and 5 bases at J; junction bases unmatched: 11. CDR3 length: 16 residues. CDR3 amino acids: CASIDWASGATGELFF. The CDR3 nucleotides read TGTGCCAGCATCGATTGGGCTAGCGGGGCTACCGGGGAGCTGTTTTTT.

This clone was seen a handful of times. The genes are TRBV7-2 and TRBJ2-7; 7 bases map to TRBD1. The CDR3 has 14 residues. The V gene's germline CDR1 is SGHTA and CDR2 FQGNSA. The V gene end was trimmed by 5 bases and the J gene end by 3 bases; junction bases not matched to a gene: 7. The CDR3 DNA is TGTGCCAGCAGCAAACGTGGGACAGTCTACGAGCAGTACTTC. Translation gives CASSKRGTVYEQYF.

This clone was seen more than once but under ten times. CDR3 sequence: CASRPSGARPFF. The CDR3, as DNA: TGTGCCAGCAGGCCCTCAGGGGCCCGGCCTTTCTTT. The chain uses TRBV6-5 and TRBJ1-1; possibly TRBD1 for D (6 bases). This CDR3 contains 12 residues. V lost 6 bases and J lost 12, with 17 bases in between. In germline, CDR1 is MNHEY, CDR2 SVGAGI.

The V gene is TRBV5-1, the J gene TRBJ2-5, with 8 bases aligning to TRBD1. The V gene end was trimmed by 0 bases and the J gene end by 4 bases; junction bases not matched to a gene: 5. Per germline, CDR1 SGHRS and CDR2 YFSETQ. CDR3 size: 15 residues. The CDR3 coding sequence is TGCGCCAGCAGCTTGGTGGGGACAGGTTCAGAGACCCAGTACTTC. As protein: CASSLVGTGSETQYF.

The V and J genes are TRBV29-1 and TRBJ1-1; TRBD1 aligns across 9 bases. CDR1 is SQVTM, CDR2 ANQGSEA, per germline. This CDR3 spans 13 amino acids. The J segment lost 5 bases and the V segment lost 6 bases, leaving 7 bases of the junction unmatched. The DNA of the CDR3 is TGCAGCGTCACCGGGACAGGGTGGACTGAAGCTTTCTTT. It is translated as CSVTGTGWTEAFF.

This clone occurred once. This sequence joins TRBV6-6 and TRBJ2-5; no definite D call. The CDR3 contains 14 residues. Trimming removed 2 bases at V and 2 bases at J, with 9 bases between. The germline V gene encodes CDR1 MNHNY and CDR2 SVGAGI (reference sequence). DNA for the CDR3: TGTGCCAGCAGTTACCCCATTCAGCAAGAGACCCAGTACTTC. Translated, it gives CASSYPIQQETQYF.

The chain combines TRBV5-1 with TRBJ1-3; D ambiguous. Trimming removed 4 bases from V and 3 bases from J, with 14 bases in between. The CDR3 has 15 amino acids. Germline values: CDR1 SGHRS, CDR2 YFSETQ. CDR3 in DNA: TGCGCCAGCAGCCCGCTTGTTGGAGGTGGAAACACCATATATTTT. Translating gives CASSPLVGGGNTIYF.

The rearrangement uses TRBV6-2 or TRBV6-3 and TRBJ1-1; a possible D gene is TRBD1 (5 bases). The V gene lost 6 bases and the J gene lost 6 bases, with 14 bases spanning the gap. This CDR3 has 13 amino acids. Germline V CDR1 and CDR2: MNHEY, SVGEGT. CDR3 DNA sequence: TGTGCCAGCAGACCTCAGGGTCTCGCTGAAGCTTTCTTT. Its translation is CASRPQGLAEAFF.

This clone was seen a few times. CDR3 sequence reads: CASSEVSGGAYEQYF. The CDR3 region has the DNA TGTGCCAGCAGTGAGGTTAGCGGGGGGGCCTACGAGCAGTACTTC. The genes are TRBV6-4 and TRBJ2-7; 11 bases fit TRBD2. CDR3 length: 15 residues. CDR1 is MRHNA and CDR2 is SNTAGT in the germline V gene. Trimming removed 3 bases from V and 2 bases from J; junction bases left unmatched: 3.

This chain joins TRBV5-4 and TRBJ2-2, with TRBD2 matching over 12 bases. The CDR3 covers 17 residues. The V segment lost 6 bases and the J segment 4 bases; nucleotides outside the gene matches: 10. CDR1 is SGHNT and CDR2 is YYREEE in the germline V gene (reference sequence). The chain's CDR3 is CASKLTSGGPVTGELFF. DNA for the CDR3: TGTGCCAGCAAACTCACTAGCGGGGGGCCTGTCACCGGGGAGCTGTTTTTT. The full variable domain, rest sourced from reference TRBV5-4 and TRBJ2-2, is ETGVTQSPTHLIKTRGQQVTLRCSSQSGHNTVSWYQQALGQGPQFIFQYYREEENGRGNFPPRFSGLQFPNYSSELNVNALELDDSALYLCASKLTSGGPVTGELFFGEGSRLTVL.

The chain joins TRBV7-2 to TRBJ2-7, with D maybe TRBD1 (6 bases). Trimming stripped 5 bases from V and 6 bases from J, with 23 bases between. CDR1 and CDR2 from the germline V gene are SGHTA and FQGNSA. The CDR3 sequence is 16 residues long. The DNA for the CDR3 is TGTGCCAGCAGCGAGGTGCCAGGGGTTGTTTCTGGCGAGCAGTACTTC. Amino acid sequence: CASSEVPGVVSGEQYF.

This chain uses TRBV14 with TRBJ2-4; TRBD1 might be the D (5 bases). Trimming removed 2 bases from V and 10 bases from J, with 15 bases in between. The germline CDR1 and CDR2 sequences are SGHDN and FVKESK. The CDR3 spans 14 residues. The CDR3 is CASSQSQGASIQYF. CDR3 in DNA: TGTGCCAGCAGCCAATCTCAGGGCGCGTCAATTCAGTACTTC.

The chain links TRBV2 to TRBJ1-2; D perhaps matches TRBD1 (5 bases). CDR1 and CDR2 (germline): SNHLY, FYNNEI. The CDR3 is made up of 14 amino acids. Trimming took 10 bases from V and 2 from J, leaving 17 bases between them. The CDR3 nucleotides read TGTGCCACCGATGTAAACAGGCTAAACTATGGCTACACCTTC. It is translated as CATDVNRLNYGYTF. Together with reference TRBV2 and TRBJ1-2, the CDR3 gives the full variable domain: EPEVTQTPSHQVTQMGQEVILRCVPISNHLYFYWYRQILGQKVEFLVSFYNNEISEKSEIFDDQFSVERPDGSNFTLKIRSTKLEDSAMYFCATDVNRLNYGYTFGSGTRLTVV.

The genes are TRBV19 and TRBJ2-1, with TRBD2 matching 11 bases. V lost 9 bases, J lost 9 bases, and 13 bases stayed unmatched. The CDR3 length is 15 residues. Germline CDR1 and CDR2: LNHDA and SQIVND (reference sequence). The CDR3 spells CASSIASGGYGEQFF. CDR3 nucleotides: TGTGCCAGCTCCATCGCTAGCGGGGGGTATGGTGAGCAGTTCTTC.